Listed here are 19 T cell receptor beta chains from one sample, sequenced in a study of T cells in Graves' hyperthyroidism and ophthalmopathy. RNA transcripts yielded amplified TCR beta CDR3 regions. Using the HTBI primer set, a first-round RT-PCR was run on the TCR CDR3. TCRdb reanalysed the multiplex PCR reads using MiXCR and keeps one entry per CDR3 protein. The sample holds about 270,000 distinct CDR3 sequences, around 20% seen once. Sample: blood. Receptors were obtained from a young man with Graves' ophthalmopathy.

This clonotype was counted ten times or more. The rearrangement uses TRBV28 and TRBJ2-7; weak D call: TRBD2 (6 bases). Per the germline V gene, CDR1 is MDHEN and CDR2 is SYDVKM. Trimming cost V 5 bases and J 4 bases, with 18 bases left between them. The CDR3 extends over 15 amino acids. Here the CDR3 reads CASSPGPPAGYEQYF. For the CDR3, the DNA is TGTGCCAGCAGTCCGGGTCCCCCCGCGGGGTACGAGCAGTACTTC. Variable domain in full (rest from reference TRBV28 and TRBJ2-7): DVKVTQSSRYLVKRTGEKVFLECVQDMDHENMFWYRQDPGLGLRLIYFSYDVKMKEKGDIPEGYSVSREKKERFSLILESASTNQTSMYLCASSPGPPAGYEQYFGPGTRLTVT.

This clonotype was recorded a few times. The chain is built from TRBV4-2 and TRBJ2-7; the D is unclear. Trimming removed 0 bases from V and 6 bases from J, with 9 bases in between. The germline gives CDR1 LGHNA, CDR2 YNFKEQ. The CDR3 is 13 residues long. For the CDR3, the DNA is TGTGCCAGCAGCCAAGATCTGAGGTTCGAGCAGTACTTC. Its translation: CASSQDLRFEQYF.

V usage is TRBV12-3 or TRBV12-4 and J usage is TRBJ2-1, with D hard to call. Trimming stripped 3 bases from V and 4 bases from J, with 7 bases between. The CDR3 sequence is 13 residues long. CDR3 loop: CASSFSSYNEQFF. The CDR3 coding sequence is TGTGCCAGCAGTTTCAGTTCTTACAATGAGCAGTTCTTC.

This clonotype was picked up many times. The chain recombines TRBV5-1 with TRBJ1-1; 8 bases fit TRBD1. V was clipped by 1 base and J by 0 bases; unmatched bases: 2. The CDR3 has 15 residues. Germline values: CDR1 SGHRS, CDR2 YFSETQ. CDR3 in amino acids: CASSLTGGVNTEAFF. The DNA for the CDR3 is TGCGCCAGCAGCTTGACAGGGGGAGTGAACACTGAAGCTTTCTTT.

This clonotype was counted a few times. An end of the junction differs from the germline gene, which may be a read error. This chain connects TRBV12-3 or TRBV12-4 to TRBJ2-2; possible D gene TRBD2, 6 bases. This CDR3 is built from 16 residues. CDR3 amino acids: CASSFRGGSNTEELFF. The CDR3 DNA follows: TGTGCCAGCAGTTTCCGTGGGGGGTCAAACACCGAGGAGCTGTTTTTT.

This clonotype was observed a few times. This rearrangement joins TRBV9 to TRBJ2-1; D unclear. The germline gives CDR1 SGDLS, CDR2 YYNGEE. The CDR3 extends over 14 amino acids. V was clipped by 6 bases and J by 6 bases, with 16 bases between them. In DNA form, the CDR3 reads TGTGCCAGCACCAAAGGACCAGTCCCCAATGAGCAGTTCTTC. It translates to CASTKGPVPNEQFF. The whole variable domain, remainder taken from reference TRBV9 and TRBJ2-1, is DSGVTQTPKHLITATGQRVTLRCSPRSGDLSVYWYQQSLDQGLQFLIQYYNGEERAKGNILERFSAQQFPDLHSELNLSSLELGDSALYFCASTKGPVPNEQFFGPGTRLTVL.

This clonotype was counted at least ten times. The V gene is TRBV3-1, the J gene TRBJ2-7, with TRBD1 matching over 7 bases. V lost 4 bases, J lost 3 bases, and 6 bases stayed unmatched. Germline V CDR1 and CDR2: LGHDT, YNNKEL (reference sequence). The CDR3 sequence is 14 residues long. The CDR3 sequence: CASSPATGSYEQYF. For the CDR3, the DNA is TGTGCCAGCAGCCCGGCGACAGGGAGCTACGAGCAGTACTTC.

This clonotype was detected only a few times. This chain links TRBV6-1 with TRBJ2-1; a possible D gene is TRBD1 (6 bases). This CDR3 has 15 amino acids. From germline, CDR1 is MNHNS and CDR2 SASEGT. V lost 5 bases, J lost 4 bases, and 15 bases lay in between. The CDR3 DNA reads as TGTGCCAGCAGTTCAAGGGGGAGCCCATACAATGAGCAGTTCTTC. Protein: CASSSRGSPYNEQFF.

This clonotype has ten or more counts. The genes are TRBV12-3 or TRBV12-4 and TRBJ1-2; 10 bases agree with TRBD1. The CDR3 has 16 residues. The V segment lost 6 bases and the J segment 4 bases; nucleotides outside the gene matches: 11. The DNA for the CDR3 is TGTGCCAGCAGGGGGACAGGGGAGCTGTTTAGCTATGGCTACACCTTC. Its protein product is CASRGTGELFSYGYTF.

This clonotype was counted ten times or more. The chain carries TRBV11-3 and TRBJ1-1; no clear D. CDR1 is SGHNT and CDR2 is YENEEA in the germline V gene. V gave up 6 bases and J gave up 0 bases, with 8 bases separating them. This CDR3 comprises 13 residues. The CDR3 coding sequence is TGTGCCAGCAGACGGGCCCTGAACACTGAAGCTTTCTTT. The encoded protein is CASRRALNTEAFF.

The sample holds a few counts of this clonotype. The rearrangement joins TRBV24-1 to TRBJ2-2; weak D call: TRBD1 (6 bases). Trimming shortened V by 4 bases and J by 7 bases, and 18 bases separated the two germline ends. The V gene's germline CDR1 is KGHDR and CDR2 SFDVKD. The CDR3 is 16 amino acids. In DNA form, the CDR3 reads TGTGCCACCAGTGACCCGACAGGAACCGGCCTCGGGGAGCTGTTTTTT. This translates into CATSDPTGTGLGELFF.

This clonotype was recorded at least ten times. The V gene is TRBV6-6, the J gene TRBJ2-7; D is unresolved. From germline, CDR1 is MNHNY and CDR2 SVGAGI (reference sequence). The ends were cut back, 2 bases at V and 0 bases at J, with 5 bases in the middle. The CDR3 is made up of 13 amino acids. CDR3 DNA: TGTGCCAGCAGTTACGGTGGCTCCTACGAGCAGTACTTC. Its translation: CASSYGGSYEQYF.

J is TRBJ2-7 and V is TRBV12-3 or TRBV12-4; D possibly corresponds to TRBD2 (5 bases). The CDR3 consists of 12 residues. Deletions cut 2 bases from V and 3 bases from J, with 5 bases between. The CDR3 coding sequence is TGTGCCAGCAGTTTACGGGACTACGAGCAGTACTTC. Amino acids: CASSLRDYEQYF.

This clonotype was seen only once. This chain joins TRBV3-1 and TRBJ1-1, with D possibly TRBD1 on 6 matching bases. The CDR3 is made up of 16 amino acids. Germline CDR1 reads LGHDT; CDR2 reads YNNKEL (reference sequence). V was cut by 0 bases and J by 3 bases, with 14 bases left in between. The CDR3 region is CASSQEWGAKDTEAFF. The CDR3 bases are TGTGCCAGCAGCCAAGAATGGGGGGCGAAGGACACTGAAGCTTTCTTT. Full variable domain (outside the CDR3, taken from reference TRBV3-1 and TRBJ1-1): DTAVSQTPKYLVTQMGNDKSIKCEQNLGHDTMYWYKQDSKKFLKIMFSYNNKELIINETVPNRFSPKSPDKAHLNLHINSLELGDSAVYFCASSQEWGAKDTEAFFGQGTRLTVV.

The chain uses TRBV9 and TRBJ2-3; 10 bases agree with TRBD1. The trim removed 2 bases at V and 4 bases at J, leaving 7 bases unmatched. Germline V lookup: CDR1 SGDLS, CDR2 YYNGEE. This CDR3 contains 16 residues. In DNA form, the CDR3 reads TGTGCCAGCAGCGTCGACAGGGGGCCGGTTCCAGATACGCAGTATTTT. It encodes CASSVDRGPVPDTQYF.

At least ten counts were recorded for this clonotype. This chain connects TRBV5-1 to TRBJ1-2; 8 nucleotides agree with TRBD1. Trimming removed 4 bases from V and 4 bases from J; junction bases left unmatched: 9. This CDR3 is built from 15 residues. Germline CDR1 SGHRS, CDR2 YFSETQ. Here the CDR3 reads CASSKTTGVGYGYTF. CDR3 bases: TGCGCCAGCAGCAAAACGACAGGGGTGGGCTATGGCTACACCTTC.

This clonotype appeared many times. CDR3 DNA: TGTGCCAGCAGTTATTCGGGACAGGACATTGGCTATGGCTACACCTTC. Amino acids: CASSYSGQDIGYGYTF. The J gene is TRBJ1-2, the V gene TRBV2, with TRBD1 identical over 8 bases. There are 16 residues in the CDR3. V lost 5 bases to trimming and J lost 4 bases; unmatched junction nucleotides: 12. Germline V CDR1 and CDR2: SNHLY, FYNNEI.

This chain links TRBV6-2 or TRBV6-3 with TRBJ2-2; D uncertain. Germline CDR1 reads MNHEY; CDR2 reads SVGEGT. This CDR3 has 14 residues. V shed 6 bases and J shed 8 bases, with 16 bases lying between them. The CDR3 here is CASRMDAKWGELFF. The CDR3, as DNA: TGTGCCAGCAGGATGGACGCAAAGTGGGGGGAGCTGTTTTTT.

This clonotype has just a few counts. J is TRBJ2-7 and V is TRBV11-3, with 11 nucleotides matching TRBD2. This CDR3 spans 16 amino acids. J was trimmed by 0 bases and V by 5 bases; bases with no gene match: 6. Germline loops: CDR1 SGHNT, CDR2 YENEEA. The CDR3 nucleotides read TGTGCCAGCAGCCTAGCGGGAGGATACCCCTCCTACGAGCAGTACTTC. It yields the protein CASSLAGGYPSYEQYF.